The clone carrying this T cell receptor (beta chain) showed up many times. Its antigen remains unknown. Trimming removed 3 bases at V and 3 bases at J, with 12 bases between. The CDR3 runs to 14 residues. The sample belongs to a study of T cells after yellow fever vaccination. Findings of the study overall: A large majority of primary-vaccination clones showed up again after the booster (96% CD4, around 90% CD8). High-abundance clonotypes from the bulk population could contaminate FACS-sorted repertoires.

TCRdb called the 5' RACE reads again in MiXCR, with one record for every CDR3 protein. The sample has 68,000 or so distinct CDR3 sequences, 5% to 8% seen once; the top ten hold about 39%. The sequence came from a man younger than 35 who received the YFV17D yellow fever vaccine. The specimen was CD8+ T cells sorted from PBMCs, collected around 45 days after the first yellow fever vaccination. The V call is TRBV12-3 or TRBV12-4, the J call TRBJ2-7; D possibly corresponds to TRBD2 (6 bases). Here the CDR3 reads CASSFGGTHYEQYF. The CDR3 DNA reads TGTGCCAGCAGTTTCGGGGGAACCCACTACGAGCAGTACTTC.